The 22 T cell receptor beta chains below all came from one sample that was sequenced in a study of blood T cell repertoires in COVID-19. Produced via immunoSEQ multiplex PCR; TCRdb's table is partial and in-frame only. The table records roughly 360,000 clones, around 83% of them present only once. Sequenced input: PBMCs or T cells enriched from blood (not recorded which). The receptor source for this set is a woman aged 45-59 years who had recovered from COVID-19.

This clone was recorded once. This CDR3 is CASSPSGYEQYF. Written as DNA, the CDR3 is TGTGCCAGCAGCCCCTCGGGCTACGAGCAGTACTTC. This rearrangement joins TRBV7-9 to TRBJ2-7; D gene uncertain. CDR3 length: 12 amino acids. Germline V CDR1 and CDR2: SEHNR, FQNEAQ (reference sequence). Trimming took off 5 bases at V and 3 bases at J, with 8 bases between the two ends. The full variable domain, with the rest looked up from reference TRBV7-9 and TRBJ2-7, is DTGVSQNPRHKITKRGQNVTFRCDPISEHNRLYWYRQTLGQGPEFLTYFQNEAQLEKSRLLSDRFSAERPKGSFSTLEIQRTEQGDSAMYLCASSPSGYEQYFGPGTRLTVT.

This chain connects TRBV7-8 to TRBJ1-1; the D gene is possibly TRBD1 (5 bases). The CDR3 contains 14 residues. V was cut by 5 bases and J by 0 bases, with 10 bases left in between. Per the germline V gene, CDR1 is SGHVS and CDR2 is FQNEAQ. The CDR3 bases are TGTGCCAGCAGCCTAGTACAGGTGAACACTGAAGCTTTCTTT. It codes for CASSLVQVNTEAFF.

The rearrangement links TRBV18 to TRBJ1-2; the match to TRBD1 covers 10 bases. CDR1 KGHSH and CDR2 LQKENI come from the germline V gene. This CDR3 spans 16 amino acids. The V and J ends lost 0 bases and 0 bases, in that order; junction bases with no gene match: 1. The CDR3 nucleotides read TGTGCCAGCTCACCACCCGGGACAGGGGCTAACTATGGCTACACCTTC. Its protein product is CASSPPGTGANYGYTF.

This clone appeared once. Germline is not matched at one junction end, which may reflect a read error. The J gene is TRBJ1-3, the V gene TRBV30, with TRBD1 identical over 9 bases. CDR3 size: 14 residues. Germline CDR1 and CDR2: GTSNPN and SVGIG (reference sequence). The CDR3 spells CAWAPGQGGYTIYF. The CDR3 bases are TGTGCCTGGGCTCCGGGACAGGGTGGATACACCATATATTTT.

This sequence joins TRBV4-3 and TRBJ2-6, with D perhaps TRBD1 (6 bases). There are 15 residues in the CDR3. The V gene lost 1 base and the J gene lost 2 bases, with 6 bases spanning the gap. Germline-derived CDR1 and CDR2 are LGHNA and YSLEER. CDR3 sequence reads: CASSQGTAGANVLTF. The CDR3 DNA reads as TGCGCCAGCAGCCAAGGGACAGCTGGGGCCAACGTCCTGACTTTC.

The chain combines TRBV21-1 with TRBJ2-7; the DNA was not compared with TRBD1, the D call given in the table. TRBV21-1 is classified as a pseudogene. This CDR3 spans 13 amino acids. CDR3 nucleotide sequence: TGTGCCAGCTCCGGACAGGATCAAAAGGAGCAGTACTTC. Amino acids: CASSGQDQKEQYF.

This chain joins TRBV30 and TRBJ2-2; D is possibly TRBD2 (5 bases). Trimming took off 2 bases at V and 0 bases at J, with 13 bases between the two ends. Germline lookup yields CDR1 GTSNPN and CDR2 SVGIG (reference sequence). The CDR3 is made up of 16 amino acids. The CDR3 sequence: CAWSSPRGPNTGELFF. For the CDR3, the DNA is TGTGCCTGGAGTTCCCCCAGAGGGCCGAACACCGGGGAGCTGTTTTTT.

With respect to this clone: Other DNA sequences of this sample code for an identical CDR3. The chain couples TRBV9 to TRBJ1-2; 8 bases map to TRBD1. The J segment lost 2 bases and the V segment lost 4 bases, leaving 4 bases of the junction unmatched. Germline V gene sequence: CDR1 SGDLS, CDR2 YYNGEE. CDR3 length: 14 amino acids. CDR3 nucleotide sequence: TGTGCCAGCAGCCCAGGACAGGGCAACTATGGCTACACCTTC. Translation: CASSPGQGNYGYTF.

This clone appeared once. The V call is TRBV7-2, the J call TRBJ2-2; tentatively, D is TRBD1 (5 bases). The germline gives CDR1 SGHTA, CDR2 FQGNSA. This CDR3 comprises 14 residues. With 1 base removed from V and 7 bases from J, the gap between germline ends came to 10 bases. DNA for the CDR3: TGTGCCAGCAGCTTAGGGGGCCTCGGCGGGGAGCTGTTTTTT. Protein: CASSLGGLGGELFF.

The J gene is TRBJ1-1, the V gene TRBV13, with 7 bases identical to TRBD1. Per germline, CDR1 PRHDT and CDR2 FYEKMQ (reference sequence). The CDR3 loop spans 14 amino acids. Trimming at V came to 6 bases and at J to 1 base, leaving 5 bases not matched to a gene. This CDR3 reads CASRLDRANTEAFF. Here the CDR3 DNA reads TGTGCCAGCAGACTTGACAGGGCGAACACTGAAGCTTTCTTT.

This sequence joins TRBV5-5 and TRBJ1-1; D unresolved. Trimming took off 0 bases at V and 9 bases at J, with 18 bases between the two ends. CDR1 SGHKS and CDR2 YYEKEE come from the germline V gene (reference sequence). This CDR3 contains 15 residues. CDR3 DNA: TGTGCCAGCAGCTTGGTGGCGGAGCAACATACTAAAGCTTTCTTT. Translated: CASSLVAEQHTKAFF.

The chain employs TRBV6-2 or TRBV6-3 and TRBJ1-2; a possible D gene is TRBD1 (6 bases). The CDR3 consists of 14 residues. Germline values: CDR1 MNHEY, CDR2 SVGEGT. V was cut by 5 bases and J by 2 bases, with 12 bases left in between. CDR3 residues: CASSTGIVNYGYTF. The CDR3 DNA reads as TGTGCCAGCAGTACAGGGATAGTAAACTATGGCTACACCTTC.

J is TRBJ1-2 and V is TRBV6-2 or TRBV6-3; possible D gene TRBD1, 5 bases. CDR1 and CDR2 from the germline V gene are MNHEY and SVGEGT. The CDR3 covers 13 residues. V dropped 6 bases and J dropped 3 bases, with 11 bases sitting between them. CDR3 DNA: TGTGCCAGCAGATACGACAGCTACTATGGCTACACCTTC. Protein sequence: CASRYDSYYGYTF.

The gene calls are TRBV30 and TRBJ1-5; 7 nucleotides line up with TRBD1. The CDR3 extends over 13 amino acids. With 2 bases clipped from V and 6 bases from J, the junction kept 4 bases outside the gene matches. The germline V gene encodes CDR1 GTSNPN and CDR2 SVGIG (reference sequence). CDR3 region: CAWSLSGGQPQHF. The CDR3 bases are TGTGCCTGGAGTCTGTCAGGGGGTCAGCCCCAGCATTTT.

For the CDR3, the DNA is TGCGCCAGCAGCCAAGATCCCAGACACGCGAACTCTGGAAACACCATATATTTT. Its translation is CASSQDPRHANSGNTIYF. V usage is TRBV4-1 and J usage is TRBJ1-3; D gene unclear. CDR1 and CDR2 from the germline V gene are MGHRA and YSYEKL. The CDR3 has 18 residues. Trimming shortened V by 0 bases and J by 0 bases, and 15 bases separated the two germline ends.

The gene calls are TRBV4-2 and TRBJ2-7; 9 nucleotides agree with TRBD1. The CDR3 spans 14 residues. Losses at the gene ends were 5 bases for V and 5 bases for J; bases not matched to a gene: 7. CDR1 is LGHNA and CDR2 is YNFKEQ in the germline V gene. CDR3 protein: CASSSQQGADEQYF. CDR3 DNA sequence: TGTGCCAGCAGCTCACAACAGGGGGCGGACGAGCAGTACTTC.

V and J are TRBV3-1 (or the pseudogene TRBV3-2) and TRBJ1-4; D is perhaps TRBD1 (5 bases). V lost 6 bases and J 5 bases, leaving 16 bases between the germline ends. This CDR3 comprises 15 residues. Germline CDR1 is LGHDT and CDR2 is YNNKEL (reference sequence). The CDR3 region is CASRESGTANEKLFF. In DNA, the CDR3 is TGTGCCAGCAGGGAGAGCGGGACCGCAAATGAAAAACTGTTTTTT.

This chain links TRBV27 with TRBJ2-5, with TRBD1 matching over 8 bases. The length of the CDR3 is 15 residues. V dropped 4 bases and J dropped 0; count of bases not matched to a gene: 4. Per the germline V gene, CDR1 is MNHEY and CDR2 is SMNVEV (reference sequence). CDR3 amino acids: CASSSWTGNQETQYF. CDR3 nucleotides: TGTGCCAGCAGTTCATGGACAGGGAACCAAGAGACCCAGTACTTC.

This clone was seen a handful of times. The chain is built from TRBV5-6 and TRBJ2-7; possible D gene TRBD2, 6 bases. V was pared by 0 bases and J by 7 bases, with 14 bases between. The CDR3 consists of 14 residues. The germline V gene encodes CDR1 SGHDT and CDR2 YYEEEE. The CDR3 loop reads CASSLAGGSGEQYF. DNA of the CDR3: TGTGCCAGCAGCTTGGCCGGGGGATCTGGGGAGCAGTACTTC.

V is TRBV29-1 and J is TRBJ2-3; 7 positions agree with TRBD2. CDR1 is SQVTM and CDR2 is ANQGSEA in the germline V gene. The junction had 11 bases not matched to a gene; V was cut back by 7 bases and J by 4 bases. The CDR3 contains 14 residues. DNA of the CDR3: TGCAGCGCCTGGACTAGTGTCTCCCCAGATACGCAGTATTTT. Translating it yields CSAWTSVSPDTQYF.

The gene calls are TRBV5-4 and TRBJ2-1; no definite D call. Trimming removed 9 bases from V and 6 bases from J, with 16 bases in between. The germline gives CDR1 SGHNT, CDR2 YYREEE (reference sequence). This CDR3 is 13 amino acids long. The CDR3 DNA reads TGTGCCACTTCTTATGTTGGCATCAATGAGCAGTTCTTC. This encodes CATSYVGINEQFF. Variable domain in full (rest from reference TRBV5-4 and TRBJ2-1): ETGVTQSPTHLIKTRGQQVTLRCSSQSGHNTVSWYQQALGQGPQFIFQYYREEENGRGNFPPRFSGLQFPNYSSELNVNALELDDSALYLCATSYVGINEQFFGPGTRLTVL.

This clone showed up just once. This chain joins TRBV25-1 and TRBJ1-1; maybe TRBD1 (5 bases). The CDR3 contains 15 residues. V dropped 1 base and J dropped 6 bases, with 15 bases sitting between them. Germline V gene lookup returns CDR1 MGHDK and CDR2 SYGVNS. The CDR3 here is CASSESYPDRPEAFF. DNA of the CDR3: TGTGCCAGCAGTGAATCGTATCCCGACAGACCTGAAGCTTTCTTT.